The 18 T cell receptor beta chains in this list originate from one sample, sequenced in a study of blood T cell repertoires in COVID-19. Here immunoSEQ multiplex PCR was the method, and the copy in TCRdb shows in-frame clones only, minus some. This table has about 68,000 clones, roughly 90% appearing once. Sequencing was done on a sample of peripheral blood. The receptors here all came from a man aged 30-40 years with acute or convalescent COVID-19.

The rearrangement joins TRBV29-1 to TRBJ2-7; D uncertain. Trimming shortened V by 0 bases and J by 3 bases, and 12 bases separated the two germline ends. Germline values: CDR1 SQVTM, CDR2 ANQGSEA. This CDR3 region has 14 residues. CDR3: CSVEDPLVGYEQYF. The CDR3 DNA follows: TGCAGCGTTGAAGACCCCCTAGTGGGCTACGAGCAGTACTTC.

CDR3 DNA sequence: TGTGCCAGCAGCCGCGAAACCCAGGGGAATGAGCAGTTCTTC. It is translated as CASSRETQGNEQFF. This sequence joins TRBV6-5 and TRBJ2-1; a weak D match, TRBD1 (6 bases). Germline V CDR1 and CDR2: MNHEY, SVGAGI. The V gene lost 6 bases and the J gene lost 7 bases, with 16 bases spanning the gap. The CDR3 has 14 amino acids.

As to this clone: At one end, the junction sequence differs from germline, possibly due to a read error. This chain joins TRBV5-1 and TRBJ1-5; a weak D match, TRBD1 (5 bases). CDR1 is SGHRS and CDR2 is YFSETQ in the germline V gene. This CDR3 is 16 amino acids long. The chain's CDR3 is CANSLVPTGGNQPQHF. The CDR3 DNA reads as TGCGCCAACAGCTTGGTGCCCACGGGGGGCAATCAGCCCCAGCATTTT.

The chain links TRBV27 to TRBJ2-5, with TRBD1 identical over 7 bases. Unmatched junction bases numbered 15, after V lost 9 bases and J lost 5 bases. Germline V gene sequence: CDR1 MNHEY, CDR2 SMNVEV (reference sequence). CDR3 length equals 15 residues. The CDR3 is CASGGGDRIRETQYF. The DNA of the CDR3 is TGTGCCAGTGGGGGTGGGGACAGAATTCGGGAGACCCAGTACTTC.

J is TRBJ2-1 and V is TRBV28, with a possible D match to TRBD2 (5 bases). V was shortened by 8 bases and J by 8 bases, with 19 bases between the two germline ends. The length of the CDR3 is 14 residues. The V gene's germline CDR1 is MDHEN and CDR2 SYDVKM. This chain's CDR3 is CASPRPSWADEQFF. CDR3 nucleotide sequence: TGTGCCAGCCCGCGTCCTAGCTGGGCCGATGAGCAGTTCTTC. Variable domain in full (rest from reference TRBV28 and TRBJ2-1): DVKVTQSSRYLVKRTGEKVFLECVQDMDHENMFWYRQDPGLGLRLIYFSYDVKMKEKGDIPEGYSVSREKKERFSLILESASTNQTSMYLCASPRPSWADEQFFGPGTRLTVL.

V usage is TRBV5-1 and J usage is TRBJ2-7, with D tentatively TRBD1 (5 bases). Trimming pared 4 bases from V and 1 base from J, leaving 15 bases between. This CDR3 has 15 residues. Germline V gene sequence: CDR1 SGHRS, CDR2 YFSETQ. In DNA, the CDR3 is TGCGCCAGCAGCCCAGTATCAGGGTTGTCCTACGAGCAGTACTTC. Amino acid sequence: CASSPVSGLSYEQYF.

V is TRBV5-1 and J is TRBJ2-2; TRBD1 agrees at 7 bases. V gave up 0 bases and J gave up 7 bases; unmatched junction bases: 3. CDR1 and CDR2 (germline): SGHRS, YFSETQ. The CDR3 loop spans 14 amino acids. The CDR3 sequence: CASSLGQGLGELFF. The DNA for the CDR3 is TGCGCCAGCAGCTTGGGACAGGGTCTCGGGGAGCTGTTTTTT.

The chain uses TRBV28 and TRBJ1-6; D is ambiguous. The germline V gene encodes CDR1 MDHEN and CDR2 SYDVKM. The CDR3 runs 14 residues. V lost 3 bases to trimming and J lost 9 bases, with 12 bases between them. CDR3 protein: CASSLSPGFSPLHF. CDR3 coding DNA: TGTGCCAGCAGTTTGAGCCCGGGTTTTTCACCCCTCCACTTT. Based on the CDR3 plus reference TRBV28 and TRBJ1-6, the full variable domain is DVKVTQSSRYLVKRTGEKVFLECVQDMDHENMFWYRQDPGLGLRLIYFSYDVKMKEKGDIPEGYSVSREKKERFSLILESASTNQTSMYLCASSLSPGFSPLHFGNGTRLTVT.

This clone has a single count. The chain recombines TRBV7-9 with TRBJ2-1; a weak D match, TRBD2 (6 bases). The CDR3 is made up of 15 amino acids. The germline V gene has CDR1 SEHNR and CDR2 FQNEAQ (reference sequence). V was shortened by 5 bases and J by 5 bases, with 16 bases between the two germline ends. The CDR3 sequence: CASSHSYGSNNEQFF. DNA for the CDR3: TGTGCCAGCAGCCACTCCTACGGGAGCAACAATGAGCAGTTCTTC.

V is TRBV24-1 and J is TRBJ2-1; D might be TRBD2 (5 bases). The germline V gene encodes CDR1 KGHDR and CDR2 SFDVKD. The CDR3 loop spans 14 amino acids. Trimming removed 3 bases from V and 8 bases from J, with 13 bases in between. The CDR3 spells CATSDAAGNDEQFF. CDR3 nucleotides: TGTGCCACCAGTGATGCCGCCGGGAATGATGAGCAGTTCTTC.

This chain connects TRBV10-3 to TRBJ2-1, with TRBD1 matching 7 bases. The CDR3 runs to 14 residues. The germline V gene encodes CDR1 ENHRY and CDR2 SYGVKD. The J segment lost 8 bases and the V segment lost 8 bases, leaving 12 bases of the junction unmatched. CDR3 bases: TGTGCCATCGGCCGGACAGGCGGTTTGGATGAGCAGTTCTTC. This encodes CAIGRTGGLDEQFF.

This chain joins TRBV28 and TRBJ2-3; a weak D match, TRBD2 (6 bases). V was pared by 6 bases and J by 2 bases, with 15 bases between. The CDR3 is 15 residues long. Germline lookup yields CDR1 MDHEN and CDR2 SYDVKM. For the CDR3, the DNA is TGTGCCAGCAGCCCCTCTAGCGCACCCACAGATACGCAGTATTTT. Residues: CASSPSSAPTDTQYF.

The chain employs TRBV2 and TRBJ2-5, with TRBD2 matching over 15 bases. The junction had 10 bases not matched to a gene; V was cut back by 10 bases and J by 4 bases. Germline CDR1 reads SNHLY; CDR2 reads FYNNEI. The CDR3 is made up of 16 amino acids. This chain's CDR3 is CATWTSGRAAGETQYF. The DNA of the CDR3 is TGTGCCACCTGGACTAGCGGGAGGGCCGCGGGAGAGACCCAGTACTTC.

CDR3 nucleotide sequence: TGTGCCAGCAGCTTTACCACCGGGACTAGTTCGGGTGAGCAGTACTTC. It is translated as CASSFTTGTSSGEQYF. The V gene is TRBV7-6, the J gene TRBJ2-7; TRBD2 matches 8 bases. The V gene end was trimmed by 3 bases and the J gene end by 7 bases; junction bases not matched to a gene: 14. The CDR3 runs 16 residues. From germline, CDR1 is SGHVS and CDR2 FNYEAQ.

In nucleotides, the CDR3 is TGTGCCAGTAGGGTACAGGGGGCAATCGGGGAGCTGTTTTTT. This codes for CASRVQGAIGELFF. V is TRBV19 and J is TRBJ2-2, with 9 bases aligning to TRBD1. Per the germline V gene, CDR1 is LNHDA and CDR2 is SQIVND (reference sequence). The CDR3 covers 14 residues. The V gene end was trimmed by 6 bases and the J gene end by 7 bases; junction bases not matched to a gene: 6.

The gene calls are TRBV29-1 and TRBJ1-2; D ambiguous. The length of the CDR3 is 13 residues. The V end lost 6 bases, the J end lost 3 bases, and 14 bases lay between the germline ends. The germline V gene encodes CDR1 SQVTM and CDR2 ANQGSEA. The CDR3 is CSVKPADYYGYTF. In DNA form, the CDR3 reads TGCAGCGTGAAGCCGGCAGACTACTATGGCTACACCTTC.

This clone was counted a single time. CDR3 DNA sequence: TGTGCCAGCGGACAGGGAGGTTTCAATTCACCCCTCCACTTT. This translates into CASGQGGFNSPLHF. The rearrangement uses TRBV19 and TRBJ1-6, with 8 bases that match TRBD1. V dropped 9 bases and J dropped 7; count of bases not matched to a gene: 8. CDR1 is LNHDA, CDR2 SQIVND, per germline (reference sequence). CDR3 length: 14 amino acids.

The chain employs TRBV19 and TRBJ2-7, with 9 bases that match TRBD2. This CDR3 has 14 residues. Germline V gene sequence: CDR1 LNHDA, CDR2 SQIVND (reference sequence). Germline trimming cut 3 bases from V and 2 bases from J; bases unmatched to any gene: 2. CDR3 sequence (DNA): TGTGCCAGTAGTATGACTAGCGGCGCCTACGAGCAGTACTTC. It encodes CASSMTSGAYEQYF.